One and the same sample provided the 14 T cell receptor beta chains below, sequenced in a study of T cells in lung cancer brain metastases. Produced via immunoSEQ multiplex PCR; TCRdb's table is partial and in-frame only. The sample gives some 3,200 clones, roughly nine tenths of which show up once; approximately 3% is in the top ten. Sequencing input: tumor tissue from the primary lung tumor. These receptors were collected from a man aged 65 to 85 with non-small cell lung cancer.

Only one count was recorded for this clone. The V call is TRBV9, the J call TRBJ2-1; D is perhaps TRBD2 (5 bases). This CDR3 comprises 13 residues. The V gene lost 0 bases and the J gene lost 9 bases, with 10 bases spanning the gap. Germline V lookup: CDR1 SGDLS, CDR2 YYNGEE. The CDR3 bases are TGTGCCAGCAGCGTAGGGGTTGGAGGTGAGCAGTTCTTC. Its translation is CASSVGVGGEQFF.

On this clone: Additional DNA sequences in this sample encode the identical CDR3. The chain links TRBV9 to TRBJ1-1; D is unresolved. This CDR3 has 12 residues. The germline V gene encodes CDR1 SGDLS and CDR2 YYNGEE. The V end was cut by 0 bases, the J end by 5 bases, with 5 bases between. CDR3 bases: TGTGCCAGCAGCGTAGGGGGTACTGAAGCTTTCTTT. Its protein product is CASSVGGTEAFF.

This chain joins TRBV18 and TRBJ2-7, with 7 bases fitting TRBD1. The CDR3 loop spans 17 amino acids. Germline V gene sequence: CDR1 KGHSH, CDR2 LQKENI. The ends lost 2 bases at V and 3 bases at J; junction bases unmatched: 13. CDR3 sequence (DNA): TGTGCCAGCTCACCAGGGCCGACAGGGCGGCAGGTCTACGAGCAGTACTTC. Translated: CASSPGPTGRQVYEQYF.

The chain recombines TRBV4-1 with TRBJ1-3; 7 bases are a match to TRBD1. CDR1 and CDR2 from the germline V gene are MGHRA and YSYEKL. The trim removed 8 bases at V and 0 bases at J, leaving 7 bases unmatched. This CDR3 is built from 15 residues. The CDR3 bases are TGCGCCAGCGGGAGAGGGGACAGCTCTGGAAACACCATATATTTT. Protein product: CASGRGDSSGNTIYF.

This chain links TRBV7-8 with TRBJ2-1; D perhaps matches TRBD2 (6 bases). The germline V and J ends were trimmed by 0 bases and 3 bases, with 12 bases remaining between them. The CDR3 has 16 amino acids. Germline CDR1 reads SGHVS; CDR2 reads FQNEAQ. The CDR3 reads CASSLAVGGIYNEQFF. CDR3 sequence (DNA): TGTGCCAGCAGCTTAGCTGTCGGCGGGATCTACAATGAGCAGTTCTTC.

The rearrangement links TRBV29-1 to TRBJ1-3, with D uncertain. There are 13 residues in the CDR3. V shed 6 bases and J shed 0 bases, with 9 bases lying between them. Germline values: CDR1 SQVTM, CDR2 ANQGSEA. The CDR3 reads CSVRISSGNTIYF. The CDR3 region has the DNA TGCAGCGTGAGGATAAGCTCTGGAAACACCATATATTTT.

The V and J genes are TRBV7-9 and TRBJ1-5; TRBD1 aligns across 7 bases. The CDR3 runs to 14 residues. With V trimmed by 4 bases and J by 3 bases, 3 bases remained unmatched. The germline CDR1 and CDR2 sequences are SEHNR and FQNEAQ (reference sequence). DNA for the CDR3: TGTGCCAGCAGCTCAGGGGGAATCAATCAGCCCCAGCATTTT. Its protein product is CASSSGGINQPQHF.

The chain is built from TRBV9 and TRBJ1-3; D uncertain. V was clipped by 4 bases and J by 4 bases, with 3 bases between them. Per the germline V gene, CDR1 is SGDLS and CDR2 is YYNGEE. The CDR3 consists of 11 residues. The CDR3 region is CASSHGNTIYF. The CDR3 region has the DNA TGTGCCAGCAGCCACGGAAACACCATATATTTT.

The chain employs TRBV29-1 and TRBJ2-1; 12 positions agree with TRBD2. The CDR3 is 15 amino acids. CDR1 and CDR2 from the germline V gene are SQVTM and ANQGSEA. V was clipped by 5 bases and J by 5 bases; unmatched bases: 7. The CDR3 here is CSVRGLAGGHNEQFF. Written as DNA, the CDR3 is TGCAGCGTTAGGGGTCTAGCGGGAGGGCACAATGAGCAGTTCTTC.

The genes are TRBV30 and TRBJ2-1, with unresolved D. Trimming stripped 3 bases from V and 8 bases from J, with 17 bases between. Germline values: CDR1 GTSNPN, CDR2 SVGIG (reference sequence). The CDR3 is 14 residues long. The CDR3 reads CAWRSDPGVHEQFF. The CDR3 nucleotides read TGTGCCTGGAGGTCGGACCCCGGAGTGCATGAGCAGTTCTTC.

The chain recombines TRBV10-3 with TRBJ2-3; 8 positions match TRBD1. Germline lookup yields CDR1 ENHRY and CDR2 SYGVKD. The ends lost 4 bases at V and 4 bases at J; junction bases unmatched: 10. This CDR3 is built from 16 residues. Here the CDR3 reads CAISGDGQGSSDTQYF. The CDR3 DNA is TGTGCCATCAGTGGGGATGGACAGGGTTCCTCAGATACGCAGTATTTT.

This chain links TRBV12-5 with TRBJ2-3; a possible D gene is TRBD2 (5 bases). This CDR3 spans 16 amino acids. Germline assignment: CDR1 LGHNT and CDR2 FRNRAP. The germline V and J ends were trimmed by 3 bases and 3 bases, with 16 bases remaining between them. In nucleotides, the CDR3 is TGTGCTAGTGGTTTCCTGGCGGGCAGGAGTACAGATACGCAGTATTTT. It specifies CASGFLAGRSTDTQYF.

This rearrangement joins TRBV7-6 to TRBJ2-7; D is unresolved. The CDR3 loop spans 8 amino acids. The ends were cut back, 8 bases at V and 7 bases at J, with 3 bases in the middle. Germline values: CDR1 SGHVS, CDR2 FNYEAQ. The CDR3: CASREQYF. The CDR3 bases are TGTGCCAGCCGGGAGCAGTACTTC.

A single count supports this clone. The rearrangement uses TRBV2 and TRBJ2-7; unclear D gene. In germline, CDR1 is SNHLY, CDR2 FYNNEI. V dropped 6 bases and J dropped 4 bases, with 10 bases sitting between them. This CDR3 contains 12 residues. Here the CDR3 DNA reads TGTGCCAGCAGGGCAATTTTGTACGAGCAGTACTTC. Its protein product is CASRAILYEQYF.